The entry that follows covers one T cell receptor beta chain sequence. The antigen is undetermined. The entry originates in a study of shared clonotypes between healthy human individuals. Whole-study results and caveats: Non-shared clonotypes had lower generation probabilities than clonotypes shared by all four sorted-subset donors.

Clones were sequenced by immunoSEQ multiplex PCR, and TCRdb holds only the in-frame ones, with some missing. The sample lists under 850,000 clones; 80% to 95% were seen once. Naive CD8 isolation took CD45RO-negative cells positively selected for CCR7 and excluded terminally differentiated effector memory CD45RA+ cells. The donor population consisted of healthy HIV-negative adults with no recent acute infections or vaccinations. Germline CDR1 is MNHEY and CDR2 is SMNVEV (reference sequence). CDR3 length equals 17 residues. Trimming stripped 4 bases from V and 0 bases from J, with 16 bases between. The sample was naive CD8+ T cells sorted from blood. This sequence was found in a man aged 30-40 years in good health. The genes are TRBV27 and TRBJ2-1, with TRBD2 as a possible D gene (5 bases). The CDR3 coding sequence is TGTGCCAGCAGTTATAGCGCTAGCCCCAGCTCCTACAATGAGCAGTTCTTC. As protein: CASSYSASPSSYNEQFF.